The rows below give T cell receptor beta chains drawn from one sample of a study of blood T cell repertoires in COVID-19. Assay: immunoSEQ multiplex PCR; the TCRdb copy retains only in-frame clones and omits some. In the table there are 250,000 to 300,000 clones, approximately 80% of which are singletons. Sequenced sample: peripheral blood. The receptor set was obtained from a woman aged 55-70 years with active or convalescent COVID-19. Both conserved end residues are part of each CDR3. A D gene is named only where the DNA matches it firmly. Where a row states a size, it is once, few, many or the class of an expanded clone; other rows omit it.

d_call	v_call	j_call	clone_size	cdr3_nt	cdr3_aa
TRBD1	TRBV7-3	TRBJ2-3	NA	TGTGCCAGCAGCTTAATTGGGGACAGTAGTAGCACAGATACGCAGTATTTT	CASSLIGDSSSTDTQYF
NA	TRBV5-4	TRBJ2-7	NA	TGTGCCAGCAGCCAACAGGGTTACGAGCAGTACTTC	CASSQQGYEQYF
NA	TRBV5-6	TRBJ1-1	NA	TGTGCCAGCAGCTGGGGAGGGGGAAGAACTGAAGCTTTCTTT	CASSWGGGRTEAFF
NA	TRBV7-8	TRBJ2-3	NA	TGTGCCTCTCAGCACGGAGAACCAGATACGCAGTATTTT	CASQHGEPDTQYF
NA	TRBV6-6	TRBJ2-2	NA	TGTGCCAGCAGTTACGTCTTTTCCGGGGAGCTGTTTTTT	CASSYVFSGELFF
NA	TRBV7-2	TRBJ1-1	NA	TGTGCCAGCAGCTTTTTGTTTATGGGGGGGGCAATGAACACTGAAGCTTTCTTT	CASSFLFMGGAMNTEAFF
TRBD1	TRBV6-4	TRBJ1-6	NA	TGTGCCAGCAGCGCCGGGACAGGGGTTAATTCACCCCTCCACTTT	CASSAGTGVNSPLHF
TRBD2	TRBV6-2/TRBV6-3	TRBJ2-2	NA	TGTGCCAGCAGTTCGTCTAGCGGGGGATTAGGCACCGGGGAGCTGTTTTTT	CASSSSSGGLGTGELFF
NA	TRBV19	TRBJ1-5	NA	TGTGCCAGTAGTCGGGGTGATCAGCCCCAGCATTTT	CASSRGDQPQHF
NA	TRBV29-1	TRBJ1-2	NA	TGCAGCGTTGAGTTAGGGGGCTATGGCTACACCTTC	CSVELGGYGYTF
TRBD1	TRBV3-1/TRBV3-2	TRBJ1-1	NA	TGTGCCAGCAGCCGACGGGACAGGGGGGGGACTGAAGCTTTCTTT	CASSRRDRGGTEAFF
TRBD2	TRBV5-1	TRBJ2-5	NA	TGCGCCAGCAGCCATGGACTAGCGGGGGGTATTAAAGAGACCCAGTACTTC	CASSHGLAGGIKETQYF
TRBD2	TRBV9	TRBJ2-1	NA	TGTGCCAGCAGCGTACACACTAGCGGGGGGTCCTACAATGAGCAGTTCTTC	CASSVHTSGGSYNEQFF
NA	TRBV6-1	TRBJ2-1	NA	TGTGCCAGCAAGACTGGCCGTGAGCAGTTCTTC	CASKTGREQFF
NA	TRBV9	TRBJ2-3	NA	TGTGCCAGCACTCCGAACGAGGGTCGTACGCAGTATTTT	CASTPNEGRTQYF
NA	TRBV25-1	TRBJ1-6	once	TGTGCCAGCACCTTCCCCCCTGGGGGGATTAATTCACCCCTCCACTTT	CASTFPPGGINSPLHF
TRBD1	TRBV27	TRBJ1-5	NA	TGTGCCAGCAGCAGGGGGCAAAGCAATCAGCCCCAGCATTTT	CASSRGQSNQPQHF
NA	TRBV5-8	TRBJ2-2	NA	TGTGCCAGCAGCTTGGCGGAGGGTGGCGTCACCGGGGAGCTGTTTTTT	CASSLAEGGVTGELFF
TRBD1	TRBV7-2	TRBJ1-1	NA	TGTGCCAGCAGCTATGGGACAGGGGAGTACGCTTTCTTT	CASSYGTGEYAFF
TRBD2	TRBV6-4	TRBJ2-3	NA	TGTGCCAGCAGTGGACTAGCGGGGGGATCCACAGATACGCAGTATTTT	CASSGLAGGSTDTQYF
TRBD2	TRBV11-1	TRBJ2-3	NA	TGTGCCAGCAGCTTACCCCGGGGGGAAAGCACAGATACGCAGTATTTT	CASSLPRGESTDTQYF
TRBD1	TRBV15	TRBJ2-7	NA	TGTGCCACCAGCAGATTGACAGGGGAACACGAGCAGTACTTC	CATSRLTGEHEQYF
NA	TRBV6-6	TRBJ1-1	NA	TGTGCCAGCAGTCCCAGGAGGGTCGCCGGCTGGAACACTGAAGCTTTCTTT	CASSPRRVAGWNTEAFF
TRBD1	TRBV2	TRBJ1-6	NA	TGTGCCAGCCTACAGGGGCCCAATTCACCCCTCCACTTT	CASLQGPNSPLHF
NA	TRBV3-1/TRBV3-2	TRBJ1-1	few	TGTGCCAGCAGGGCAGGGGAGACTGAAGCTTTCTTT	CASRAGETEAFF
NA	TRBV28	TRBJ2-3	NA	TGTGCCAGCGGATATGGACGGACTACAGATACGCAGTATTTT	CASGYGRTTDTQYF
NA	TRBV10-2	TRBJ2-2	once	TGCGCCAGCGCCTCGGCCGGGACACAGAACACCGGGGAGCTGTTTTTT	CASASAGTQNTGELFF
TRBD1	TRBV5-8	TRBJ2-7	NA	TGTGCCAGCAGCTTGGACAGGGGAAATTTCGAGCAGTACTTC	CASSLDRGNFEQYF
TRBD1	TRBV11-2	TRBJ2-2	NA	TGTGCCAGCAGCCTCCGCTGGACAGGACCCTACACCGGGGAGCTGTTTTTT	CASSLRWTGPYTGELFF
TRBD1	TRBV2	TRBJ1-2	NA	TGTGCCAGCAGCGGACAGGGAAAAAGCTACACCTTC	CASSGQGKSYTF
TRBD1	TRBV5-4	TRBJ2-2	NA	TGTGCCAGCAGCTCTAACAGGGGGCACACCGGGGAGCTGTTTTTT	CASSSNRGHTGELFF